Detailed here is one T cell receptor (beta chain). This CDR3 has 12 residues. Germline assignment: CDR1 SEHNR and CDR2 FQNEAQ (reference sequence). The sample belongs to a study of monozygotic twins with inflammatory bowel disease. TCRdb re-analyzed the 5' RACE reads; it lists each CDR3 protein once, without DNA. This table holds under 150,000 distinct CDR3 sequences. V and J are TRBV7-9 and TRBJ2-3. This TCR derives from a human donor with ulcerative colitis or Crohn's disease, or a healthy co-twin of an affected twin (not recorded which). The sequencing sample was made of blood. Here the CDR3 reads CASSFSGDTQYF. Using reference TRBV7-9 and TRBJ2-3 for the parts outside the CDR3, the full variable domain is DTGVSQNPRHKITKRGQNVTFRCDPISEHNRLYWYRQTLGQGPEFLTYFQNEAQLEKSRLLSDRFSAERPKGSFSTLEIQRTEQGDSAMYLCASSFSGDTQYFGPGTRLTVL.